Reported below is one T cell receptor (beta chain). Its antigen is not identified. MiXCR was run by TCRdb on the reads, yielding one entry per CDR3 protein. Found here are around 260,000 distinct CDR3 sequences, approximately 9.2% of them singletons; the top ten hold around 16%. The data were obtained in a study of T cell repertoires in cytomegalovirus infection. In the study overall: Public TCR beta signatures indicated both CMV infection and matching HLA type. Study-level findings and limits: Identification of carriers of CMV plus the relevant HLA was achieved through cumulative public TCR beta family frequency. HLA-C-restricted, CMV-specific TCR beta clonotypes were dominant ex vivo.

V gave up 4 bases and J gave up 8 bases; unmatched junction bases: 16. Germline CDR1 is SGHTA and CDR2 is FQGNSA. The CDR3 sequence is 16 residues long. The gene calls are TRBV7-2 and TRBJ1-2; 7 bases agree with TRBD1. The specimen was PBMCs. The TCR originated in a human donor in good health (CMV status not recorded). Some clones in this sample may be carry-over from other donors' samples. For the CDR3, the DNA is TGTGCCAGCAGCTCCCACCGACAGGGAACATCGGGCGGCTACACCTTC. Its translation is CASSSHRQGTSGGYTF.